Below are 9 T cell receptor beta chains sequenced from a single sample in a study of early T cells in non-severe SARS-CoV-2 infection. TCRdb processed the 5' RACE reads anew with MiXCR; each CDR3 protein has one entry. Of about 22,000 distinct CDR3 sequences in the sample, 3.5% to 5% are singletons; the top ten hold roughly 20%. The sequencing input was whole blood. The receptors here all came from an adult who was a healthcare worker with PCR-confirmed SARS-CoV-2 infection or an uninfected control (not recorded which).

Here the CDR3 DNA reads TGTGCCACCAGCAAGTCGGCCAGCTACGAGCAGTACTTC. This encodes CATSKSASYEQYF. The V and J genes are TRBV15 and TRBJ2-7, with D hard to call. This CDR3 is 13 amino acids long. Trimming stripped 4 bases from V and 3 bases from J, with 10 bases between. From germline, CDR1 is LNHNV and CDR2 YYDKDF (reference sequence).

This clonotype was observed many times. The chain joins TRBV6-2 or TRBV6-3 to TRBJ2-7, with D hard to call. The V and J ends lost 0 bases and 6 bases respectively, with 15 bases between them. Germline lookup yields CDR1 MNHEY and CDR2 SVGEGT. The CDR3 is made up of 15 amino acids. The CDR3 protein is CASSYSVSTGGEQYF. The CDR3 region has the DNA TGTGCCAGCAGTTACTCGGTATCAACGGGCGGCGAGCAGTACTTC.

This clonotype was counted ten times or more. This rearrangement joins TRBV6-5 to TRBJ1-1, with D possibly TRBD1 on 6 matching bases. CDR3 length equals 14 residues. Trimming cost V 6 bases and J 2 bases, with 13 bases left between them. Germline CDR1 reads MNHEY; CDR2 reads SVGAGI. In nucleotides, the CDR3 is TGTGCCAGCAGATTACAGGGTCTTAACACTGAAGCTTTCTTT. Protein product: CASRLQGLNTEAFF.

This clonotype has at least ten counts. V gene TRBV7-9 combines with J gene TRBJ2-7, with D hard to call. V was pared by 1 base and J by 3 bases, with 13 bases between. Germline assignment: CDR1 SEHNR and CDR2 FQNEAQ (reference sequence). This CDR3 has 15 residues. CDR3 loop: CASSLVRQALYEQYF. The DNA of the CDR3 is TGTGCCAGCAGCTTAGTCCGGCAGGCCCTCTACGAGCAGTACTTC.

This clonotype has at least ten counts. The V gene is TRBV4-1, the J gene TRBJ2-1; D is unresolved. The germline V and J ends were trimmed by 4 bases and 8 bases, with 9 bases remaining between them. The CDR3 contains 12 residues. The germline V gene has CDR1 MGHRA and CDR2 YSYEKL. The CDR3 sequence: CASSRWSDEQFF. As DNA, the CDR3 is TGCGCCAGCAGCCGATGGAGCGATGAGCAGTTCTTC.

This clonotype came up many times. The V call is TRBV18, the J call TRBJ2-3, with 8 nucleotides matching TRBD1. Germline assignment: CDR1 KGHSH and CDR2 LQKENI. The junction had 15 bases not matched to a gene; V was cut back by 11 bases and J by 14 bases. The CDR3 has 12 residues. The CDR3 DNA sequence: TGTGCCGCATCTGGGGGACAGGCGGTTCGGTATTTT. This gives the protein CAASGGQAVRYF.

This clonotype was counted ten times or more. The J gene is TRBJ2-5, the V gene TRBV6-1; possible D gene TRBD1, 6 bases. Trimming took 2 bases from V and 2 from J, leaving 12 bases between them. The CDR3 contains 15 residues. Germline V CDR1 and CDR2: MNHNS, SASEGT. CDR3 in DNA: TGTGCCAGCAGTGAATTAACAGGGAAACAAGAGACCCAGTACTTC. Encoded protein: CASSELTGKQETQYF.

This clonotype was counted ten times or more. The genes are TRBV18 and TRBJ1-1, with D uncertain. V was cut by 7 bases and J by 0 bases, with 12 bases left in between. The CDR3 covers 14 residues. In germline, CDR1 is KGHSH, CDR2 LQKENI. This CDR3 reads CASWKERLNTEAFF. CDR3 nucleotide sequence: TGTGCCAGCTGGAAGGAGCGTTTGAACACTGAAGCTTTCTTT.

This clonotype has just a few counts. The V call is TRBV7-9, the J call TRBJ2-5; D not certain. The V end was cut by 5 bases, the J end by 3 bases, with 4 bases between. The CDR3 consists of 11 residues. The germline gives CDR1 SEHNR, CDR2 FQNEAQ (reference sequence). The CDR3 protein is CASSIKETQYF. CDR3 nucleotides: TGTGCCAGCAGCATCAAAGAGACCCAGTACTTC.